This is a list of T cell receptor beta chains from one sample in a study of PD-1 blockade in classical Hodgkin lymphoma. Sequencing was performed with immunoSEQ multiplex PCR; in TCRdb, only in-frame clones are kept and a portion is missing. The sample lists roughly 68,000 clones; approximately 93% were seen once. Sequencing was carried out using peripheral blood mononuclear cells (PBMCs). The origin of the receptors is a human donor with classical Hodgkin lymphoma. Each CDR3 is given without its conserved first and last residue. Fields, in order: clone size, J gene, CDR3 length, V gene, CDR3 protein. Some rows mark clone size as missing; the rest say once, few, many or name a class of expanded clone.

abundance: .; j_gene: TRBJ2-6; len: 16; v_gene: TRBV4-1; CDR3aa: ASSQEGQIISGANVLT
abundance: .; j_gene: TRBJ1-1; len: 12; v_gene: TRBV7-8; CDR3aa: ASSLYAGGTEAF
abundance: .; j_gene: TRBJ1-1; len: 12; v_gene: TRBV11-2; CDR3aa: ASRQGGAGTEAF
abundance: .; j_gene: TRBJ2-3; len: 13; v_gene: TRBV6-1; CDR3aa: ASSGLAGGTDTQY
abundance: .; j_gene: TRBJ1-3; len: 11; v_gene: TRBV15; CDR3aa: ATSRDSGNTIY
abundance: .; j_gene: TRBJ1-1; len: 12; v_gene: TRBV2; CDR3aa: ASSVARENTEAF
abundance: .; j_gene: TRBJ2-2; len: 12; v_gene: TRBV2; CDR3aa: ASSEWRQTGELF
abundance: .; j_gene: TRBJ2-2; len: 11; v_gene: TRBV5-8; CDR3aa: ASRGRGTGELF
abundance: .; j_gene: TRBJ2-5; len: 14; v_gene: TRBV5-1; CDR3aa: ASSPRLAGDLETQY
abundance: .; j_gene: TRBJ2-7; len: 13; v_gene: TRBV5-6; CDR3aa: ASSLDGSPGYEQY
abundance: .; j_gene: TRBJ1-6; len: 12; v_gene: TRBV30; CDR3aa: AWSNWGTYSPLH
abundance: .; j_gene: TRBJ1-2; len: 13; v_gene: TRBV28; CDR3aa: ASSFIGLSYYGYT
abundance: .; j_gene: TRBJ2-7; len: 10; v_gene: TRBV7-2; CDR3aa: ASSRTGYEQY
abundance: .; j_gene: TRBJ1-3; len: 12; v_gene: TRBV11-2; CDR3aa: ASSPVSSGNTIY
abundance: .; j_gene: TRBJ2-1; len: 15; v_gene: TRBV27; CDR3aa: ASSSPSGTSGSREQF
abundance: few; j_gene: TRBJ1-6; len: 10; v_gene: TRBV10-3; CDR3aa: AISEQNSPLH
abundance: .; j_gene: TRBJ2-5; len: 14; v_gene: TRBV5-4; CDR3aa: ASSLEPGIFKETQY
abundance: .; j_gene: TRBJ2-7; len: 13; v_gene: TRBV7-2; CDR3aa: ASSWGTSEAYEQY
abundance: .; j_gene: TRBJ2-3; len: 14; v_gene: TRBV6-5; CDR3aa: ASSSPRGEGGDTQY
abundance: few; j_gene: TRBJ1-3; len: 11; v_gene: TRBV30; CDR3aa: AWNRGQENTIY
abundance: .; j_gene: TRBJ2-1; len: 13; v_gene: TRBV9; CDR3aa: ASSVDGSEYNEQF
abundance: .; j_gene: TRBJ1-1; len: 13; v_gene: TRBV12-2; CDR3aa: ASRAWDRMNTEAF
abundance: .; j_gene: TRBJ2-1; len: 10; v_gene: TRBV6-5; CDR3aa: ASSYGGNEQF
abundance: .; j_gene: TRBJ2-3; len: 12; v_gene: TRBV6-1; CDR3aa: ASSEGLGGWAQY
abundance: .; j_gene: TRBJ1-2; len: 10; v_gene: TRBV6-1; CDR3aa: ASRTDSLGYT
abundance: few; j_gene: TRBJ2-7; len: 9; v_gene: TRBV25-1; CDR3aa: ASSGGGGDL
abundance: once; j_gene: TRBJ1-1; len: 14; v_gene: TRBV9; CDR3aa: ASSTGPLIGNTEAF
abundance: .; j_gene: TRBJ2-5; len: 13; v_gene: TRBV27; CDR3aa: ASSPGQLYQETQY
abundance: .; j_gene: TRBJ2-7; len: 11; v_gene: TRBV6-5; CDR3aa: ASSFDRYDEQY
abundance: .; j_gene: TRBJ2-2; len: 12; v_gene: TRBV7-9; CDR3aa: ASSFTGGTGELF
abundance: .; j_gene: TRBJ2-7; len: 16; v_gene: TRBV7-2; CDR3aa: ASSWTMGSGRATYEQY
abundance: .; j_gene: TRBJ2-2; len: 13; v_gene: TRBV7-2; CDR3aa: ASSSRPDGPGELF
abundance: .; j_gene: TRBJ1-2; len: 9; v_gene: TRBV9; CDR3aa: ASSANYGYT
abundance: once; j_gene: TRBJ2-1; len: 14; v_gene: TRBV18; CDR3aa: ASSQDETGSGDEQF
abundance: .; j_gene: TRBJ1-4; len: 10; v_gene: TRBV29-1; CDR3aa: SVGRNNEKLF
abundance: .; j_gene: TRBJ1-2; len: 13; v_gene: TRBV5-1; CDR3aa: ASSLDGGNRDQLA
abundance: .; j_gene: TRBJ2-3; len: 13; v_gene: TRBV29-1; CDR3aa: SVLRLAGGTDTQY